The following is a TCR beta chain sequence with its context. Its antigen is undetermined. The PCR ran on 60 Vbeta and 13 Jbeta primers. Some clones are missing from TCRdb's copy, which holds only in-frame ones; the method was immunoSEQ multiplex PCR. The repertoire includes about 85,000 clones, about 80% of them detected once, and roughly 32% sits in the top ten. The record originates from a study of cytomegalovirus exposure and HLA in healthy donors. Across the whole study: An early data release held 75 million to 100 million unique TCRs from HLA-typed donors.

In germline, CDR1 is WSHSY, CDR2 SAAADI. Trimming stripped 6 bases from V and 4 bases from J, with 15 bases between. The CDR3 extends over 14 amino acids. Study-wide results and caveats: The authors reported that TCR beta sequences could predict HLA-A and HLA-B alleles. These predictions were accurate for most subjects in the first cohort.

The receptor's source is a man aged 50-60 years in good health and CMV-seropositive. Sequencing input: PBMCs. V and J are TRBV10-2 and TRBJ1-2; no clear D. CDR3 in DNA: TGCGCCAGCAGGGAGGGCGGCCGTGTCTATGGCTACACCTTC. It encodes CASREGGRVYGYTF.